This T cell receptor beta chain was identified during a study of blood T cells in healthy people across ages. Peripheral blood from each donor was collected in a volume of 8 to 10 milliliters. The V and J ends lost 1 base and 5 bases respectively, with 15 bases between them. Germline V gives CDR1 LGHDT, CDR2 YNNKEL (reference sequence). The CDR3 extends over 16 amino acids. A sample-barcoded 5' primer and a J-beta primer mix were used in a second PCR of roughly 7 to 12 cycles. Using its own MiXCR run on the 5' RACE reads, TCRdb lists one record per CDR3 protein. The sample shows almost 800,000 distinct CDR3 sequences, 58% of them seen only once.

Sequenced sample: blood. The chain carries TRBV3-1 and TRBJ1-5, with D unresolved. The sequence derives from a young man in good health. The CDR3, as DNA: TGTGCCAGCAGCCAAGGGCTCAGGCCGGGGTATCAGCCCCAGCATTTT. It is translated as CASSQGLRPGYQPQHF.